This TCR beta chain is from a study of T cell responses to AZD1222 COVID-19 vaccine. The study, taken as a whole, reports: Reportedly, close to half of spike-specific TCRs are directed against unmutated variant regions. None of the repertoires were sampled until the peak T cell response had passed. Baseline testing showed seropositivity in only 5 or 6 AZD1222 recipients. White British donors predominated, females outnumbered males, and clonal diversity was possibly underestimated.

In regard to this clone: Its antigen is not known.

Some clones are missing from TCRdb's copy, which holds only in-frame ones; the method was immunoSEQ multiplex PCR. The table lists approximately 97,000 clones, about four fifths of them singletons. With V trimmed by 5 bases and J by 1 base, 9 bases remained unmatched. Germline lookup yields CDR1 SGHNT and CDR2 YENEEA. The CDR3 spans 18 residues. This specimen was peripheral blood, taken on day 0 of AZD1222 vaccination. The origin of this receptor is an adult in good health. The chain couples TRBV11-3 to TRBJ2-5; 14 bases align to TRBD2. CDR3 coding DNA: TGTGCCAGCAGCCCGGGAGGGACTAGCGGGAGCGCCCAAGAGACCCAGTACTTC. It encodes CASSPGGTSGSAQETQYF.